The 6 T cell receptor beta chains reported below all come from one sample, sequenced in a study of cytomegalovirus exposure and HLA in healthy donors. The PCR was carried out with 60 Vbeta primers and 13 Jbeta primers. Clones were sequenced by immunoSEQ multiplex PCR, and TCRdb holds only the in-frame ones, with some missing. The repertoire holds 150,000 to 200,000 clones, with roughly 83% as singletons. The source material was PBMCs. Source of these receptors: a woman aged 45-65 years in good health and CMV-seronegative.

This rearrangement joins TRBV2 to TRBJ2-3; TRBD2 agrees at 7 bases. Germline values: CDR1 SNHLY, CDR2 FYNNEI. CDR3 length equals 15 residues. V was pared by 8 bases and J by 1 base, with 9 bases of the junction left unmatched. The CDR3 loop reads CASGLGGGRTDTQYF. The CDR3 nucleotides read TGTGCCAGCGGCCTGGGGGGGGGTCGCACAGATACGCAGTATTTT.

A few counts support this clone. The chain is built from TRBV7-2 and TRBJ2-7; 12 bases are shared with TRBD1. J gave up 4 bases and V 1 base, and 5 bases lay outside the gene matches. Germline lookup yields CDR1 SGHTA and CDR2 FQGNSA. The length of the CDR3 is 16 residues. DNA for the CDR3: TGTGCCAGCAGCTTAGTCGGGACAGGGGGCGGGTACGAGCAGTACTTC. Its translation: CASSLVGTGGGYEQYF.

The J gene is TRBJ2-1, the V gene TRBV7-2; 13 positions agree with TRBD2. V lost 5 bases, J lost 5 bases, and 6 bases stayed unmatched. Germline lookup yields CDR1 SGHTA and CDR2 FQGNSA. The CDR3 is made up of 16 amino acids. The CDR3 sequence: CASSTTSGRGHNEQFF. Here the CDR3 DNA reads TGTGCCAGCAGCACCACTAGCGGGAGGGGGCACAATGAGCAGTTCTTC.

The chain carries TRBV5-1 and TRBJ2-1; D uncertain. Germline loops: CDR1 SGHRS, CDR2 YFSETQ. This CDR3 is 11 amino acids long. Trimming stripped 4 bases from V and 13 bases from J, with 12 bases between. The CDR3 coding sequence is TGCGCCAGCAGCCCCGGGTCCCTTCAGTTCTTC. This translates into CASSPGSLQFF.

This clone was observed a handful of times. The chain combines TRBV6-6 with TRBJ1-2; 8 bases match TRBD1. V lost 5 bases and J lost 4; bases outside the gene matches: 9. CDR1 MNHNY and CDR2 SVGAGI come from the germline V gene (reference sequence). This CDR3 comprises 15 residues. CDR3 amino acids: CASSQGATSSYGYTF. As DNA, the CDR3 is TGTGCCAGCAGTCAGGGGGCGACCTCTTCCTATGGCTACACCTTC.

In this sample, this clone turned up once. The chain uses TRBV5-4 and TRBJ2-7, with TRBD1 matching 8 bases. V gave up 0 bases and J gave up 6 bases; unmatched junction bases: 5. Germline V lookup: CDR1 SGHNT, CDR2 YYREEE (reference sequence). The CDR3 extends over 14 amino acids. This CDR3 is CASSLGQGYLEQYF. The CDR3 bases are TGTGCCAGCAGCTTGGGACAGGGGTATCTCGAGCAGTACTTC.